Listed below are T cell receptor beta chains from one sample, sequenced in a study of cytomegalovirus exposure and HLA in healthy donors. Sequencing was performed with immunoSEQ multiplex PCR; in TCRdb, only in-frame clones are kept and a portion is missing. The sample has approximately 150,000 clones, 65% to 90% seen once. Sequences were obtained from PBMCs. The receptors were sampled from a woman aged 25 to 45 in good health and CMV-seronegative. CDR3s include the opening cysteine and the closing phenylalanine or tryptophan.

j_call v_call cdr3_aa
TRBJ1-5 TRBV5-1 CASSPGQGDQPQHF
TRBJ1-1 TRBV29-1 CSVRQGGDTEAFF
TRBJ2-3 TRBV7-2 CASSPYRPDTDTQYF
TRBJ1-1 TRBV6-5 CASSALSRVGAEAFF
TRBJ2-7 TRBV7-9 CASSLAVSRYEQYF
TRBJ1-6 TRBV27 CASSPLTGGRRNSPLHF
TRBJ2-7 TRBV5-1 CASSFMSGGEQYF
TRBJ1-5 TRBV6-5 CASSYSRAPSDQPQHF
TRBJ1-1 TRBV6-1 CASSEGIPGQSEAFF
TRBJ1-6 TRBV5-4 CASSIKTGGNSPLHF
TRBJ1-1 TRBV19 CATKRGTGGMNTEAFF
TRBJ1-2 TRBV5-6 CASSLVSGPNYGYTF
TRBJ2-7 TRBV7-9 CASSSGTSGTYEQYF
TRBJ2-2 TRBV5-1 CASSLRLAGAGELFF
TRBJ2-7 TRBV13 CASSPWTGSSYEQYF
TRBJ1-4 TRBV9 CASSVQGTNEKLFF
TRBJ1-1 TRBV18 CASSPPSLDTEAFF
TRBJ2-2 TRBV2 CASSIAGGSTGELFF